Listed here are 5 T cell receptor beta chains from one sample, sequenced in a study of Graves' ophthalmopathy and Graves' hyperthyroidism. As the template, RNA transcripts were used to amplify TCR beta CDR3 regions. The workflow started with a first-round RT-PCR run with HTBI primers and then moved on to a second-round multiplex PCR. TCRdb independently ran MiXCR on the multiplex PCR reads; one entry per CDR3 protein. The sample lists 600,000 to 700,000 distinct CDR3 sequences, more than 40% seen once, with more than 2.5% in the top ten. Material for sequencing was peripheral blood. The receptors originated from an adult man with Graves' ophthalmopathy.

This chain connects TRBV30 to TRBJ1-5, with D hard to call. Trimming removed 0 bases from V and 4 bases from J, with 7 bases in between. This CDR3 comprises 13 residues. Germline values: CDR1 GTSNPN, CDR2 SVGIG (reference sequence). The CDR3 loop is CAWSVKGNQPQHF. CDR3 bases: TGTGCCTGGAGTGTGAAAGGGAATCAGCCCCAGCATTTT.

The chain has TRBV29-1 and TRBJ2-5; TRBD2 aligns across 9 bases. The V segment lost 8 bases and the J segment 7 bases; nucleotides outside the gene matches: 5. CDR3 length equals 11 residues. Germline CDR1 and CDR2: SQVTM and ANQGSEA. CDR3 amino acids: CSLAGEGTQYF. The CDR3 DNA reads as TGCAGCTTAGCGGGGGAAGGGACCCAGTACTTC.

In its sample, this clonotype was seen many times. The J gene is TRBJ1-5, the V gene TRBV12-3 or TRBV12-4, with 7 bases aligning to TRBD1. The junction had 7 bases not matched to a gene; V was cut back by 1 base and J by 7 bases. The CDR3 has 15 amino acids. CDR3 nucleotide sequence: TGTGCCAGCAGTTTAGTAGGGACAGTTGGCCAGCCCCAGCATTTT. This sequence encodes CASSLVGTVGQPQHF.

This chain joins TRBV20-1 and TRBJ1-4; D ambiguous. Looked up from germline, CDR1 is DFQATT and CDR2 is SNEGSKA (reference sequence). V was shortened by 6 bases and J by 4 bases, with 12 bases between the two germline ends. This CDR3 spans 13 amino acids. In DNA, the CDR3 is TGCAGTGCGCAGACGGCTAGTAATGAAAAACTGTTTTTT. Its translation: CSAQTASNEKLFF.

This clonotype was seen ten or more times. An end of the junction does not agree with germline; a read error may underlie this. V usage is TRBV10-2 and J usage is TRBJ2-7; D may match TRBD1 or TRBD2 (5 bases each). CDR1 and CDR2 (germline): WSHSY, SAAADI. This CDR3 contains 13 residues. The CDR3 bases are TGCGCCAGCAGTGAGTCTTTCGGGACGGACGATAGATTC. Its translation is CASSESFGTDDRF.